This T cell receptor beta chain was captured by sequencing in a study of blood T cells in healthy people across ages. Trimming removed 5 bases from V and 5 bases from J; junction bases left unmatched: 9. Germline lookup yields CDR1 DFQATT and CDR2 SNEGSKA (reference sequence). The CDR3 spans 15 residues. Healthy individuals of Caucasian origin from Russia, aged roughly 6 to 100, served as donors. The second PCR ran roughly 7 to 12 cycles with a sample-barcoded 5' primer and J-beta primers. TCRdb called the 5' RACE reads again in MiXCR, with one record for every CDR3 protein. This sample has 1.2 million to 1.5 million distinct CDR3 sequences, with almost 60% found just once.

The receptor comes from a man between 18 and 35 years old in good health. The sequencing sample was made of blood. The chain recombines TRBV20-1 with TRBJ2-1; 10 positions match TRBD1. CDR3 nucleotides: TGCAGTGCTTCCGACAGGGGGCGTGCCCACAATGAGCAGTTCTTC. It specifies CSASDRGRAHNEQFF.